These 27 T cell receptor beta chains were sequenced from one sample in a study of CD8+ T cells in alopecia areata. RNA extraction was followed by reverse transcription into cDNA, which acted as the sequencing template. Some clones are missing from TCRdb's copy, which holds only in-frame ones; the method was immunoSEQ multiplex PCR. Of about 120,000 clones in the sample, about 50% were seen once. Treatment defined: oral pan-JAK inhibitor, 5-10 mg twice daily. The sample was CD4+ T cells sorted from blood, taken at week 4, from a patient treated with tofacitinib. The receptors derive from a human donor with alopecia areata.

This clone was detected a few times. V and J are TRBV19 and TRBJ2-1; 10 bases match TRBD2. Per germline, CDR1 LNHDA and CDR2 SQIVND (reference sequence). Germline trimming cut 5 bases from V and 9 bases from J; bases unmatched to any gene: 16. The CDR3 loop spans 17 amino acids. The CDR3 DNA sequence: TGTGCCAGTAGTGTGTCGACTAGCGGGTCTGGGGTGTCTGAGCAGTTCTTC. Amino acid sequence: CASSVSTSGSGVSEQFF.

The chain links TRBV4-1 to TRBJ1-5; D is perhaps TRBD1 (6 bases). CDR1 and CDR2 from the germline V gene are MGHRA and YSYEKL. V was shortened by 1 base and J by 7 bases, with 17 bases between the two germline ends. The CDR3 contains 16 residues. The CDR3 region is CASSQGHSTGNQPQHF. The CDR3 DNA reads TGCGCCAGCAGCCAAGGTCACAGTACAGGGAACCAGCCCCAGCATTTT.

This clone was detected only a few times. This sequence joins TRBV30 and TRBJ2-7; D is possibly TRBD1 (5 bases). The CDR3 totals 12 residues. The ends were cut back, 3 bases at V and 4 bases at J, with 10 bases in the middle. The germline CDR1 and CDR2 sequences are GTSNPN and SVGIG (reference sequence). The CDR3 sequence: CAWSTGTYEQYF. The CDR3, as DNA: TGTGCCTGGAGCACAGGAACGTACGAGCAGTACTTC. Looking up the rest from reference TRBV30 and TRBJ2-7 gives the full variable domain: SQTIHQWPATLVQPVGSPLSLECTVEGTSNPNLYWYRQAAGRGLQLLFYSVGIGQISSEVPQNLSASRPQDRQFILSSKKLLLSDSGFYLCAWSTGTYEQYFGPGTRLTVT.

The genes are TRBV29-1 and TRBJ2-1; 8 nucleotides line up with TRBD2. There are 16 residues in the CDR3. With V trimmed by 3 bases and J by 5 bases, 12 bases remained unmatched. Germline V lookup: CDR1 SQVTM, CDR2 ANQGSEA. The chain's CDR3 is CSVDAWGGRQNNEQFF. The CDR3 DNA is TGCAGCGTTGATGCGTGGGGCGGGAGGCAGAACAATGAGCAGTTCTTC.

This clone showed up just a few times. The J gene is TRBJ1-1, the V gene TRBV18; no clear D. CDR3 length: 13 residues. Germline-derived CDR1 and CDR2 are KGHSH and LQKENI. V was trimmed by 2 bases and J by 3 bases, leaving 7 bases between them. Written as DNA, the CDR3 is TGTGCCAGCTCACCATCCCCCGACACTGAAGCTTTCTTT. It encodes CASSPSPDTEAFF.

The chain recombines TRBV29-1 with TRBJ2-1; 11 nucleotides agree with TRBD2. This CDR3 contains 12 residues. V was pared by 8 bases and J by 9 bases, with 6 bases of the junction left unmatched. In germline, CDR1 is SQVTM, CDR2 ANQGSEA. The CDR3 sequence is CSSGLAASEQFF. DNA for the CDR3: TGCAGCTCGGGACTAGCGGCCAGTGAGCAGTTCTTC.

This clone was detected only a few times. The chain joins TRBV2 to TRBJ2-3; D unclear. Trimming pared 2 bases from V and 8 bases from J, leaving 8 bases between. The V gene's germline CDR1 is SNHLY and CDR2 FYNNEI. The CDR3 loop spans 12 amino acids. The CDR3 DNA reads TGTGCCAGCAGTGAAATCTATTTTACGCAGTATTTT. Amino acid sequence: CASSEIYFTQYF.

The V call is TRBV6-5, the J call TRBJ1-4, with D uncertain. This CDR3 comprises 12 residues. Germline CDR1 MNHEY, CDR2 SVGAGI. Trimming stripped 0 bases from V and 7 bases from J, with 3 bases between. The CDR3 nucleotides are TGTGCCAGCAGTTACTCGGGTGAAAAACTGTTTTTT. It encodes CASSYSGEKLFF.

V is TRBV5-1 and J is TRBJ2-5, with D unresolved. Germline V gene sequence: CDR1 SGHRS, CDR2 YFSETQ. V was cut by 1 base and J by 3 bases, with 10 bases left in between. This CDR3 has 14 residues. For the CDR3, the DNA is TGCGCCAGCAGCTTGTCTCCAGGAAAAGAGACCCAGTACTTC. Translating gives CASSLSPGKETQYF.

This chain uses TRBV19 with TRBJ1-1; D unclear. Trimming took 4 bases from V and 1 from J, leaving 4 bases between them. Per the germline V gene, CDR1 is LNHDA and CDR2 is SQIVND (reference sequence). The CDR3 loop spans 12 amino acids. This chain's CDR3 is CASSKWNTEAFF. The CDR3 DNA reads TGTGCCAGTAGTAAGTGGAACACTGAAGCTTTCTTT.

The chain uses TRBV5-4 and TRBJ2-7; the D call may be TRBD1 or TRBD2 (5 bases each). Trimming pared 4 bases from V and 6 bases from J, leaving 26 bases between. Germline assignment: CDR1 SGHNT and CDR2 YYREEE (reference sequence). This CDR3 is 17 amino acids long. The CDR3 DNA sequence: TGTGCCAGCAGCCCTCGTCCCGGCTCGGCCGGGACCTCCGAGCAGTACTTC. Translating it yields CASSPRPGSAGTSEQYF.

V usage is TRBV9 and J usage is TRBJ2-5; 10 bases map to TRBD1. The CDR3 runs 19 residues. The germline CDR1 and CDR2 sequences are SGDLS and YYNGEE. V trimming: 4 bases; J trimming: 5 bases; junction bases outside the gene matches: 20. CDR3 in DNA: TGTGCCAGCAGCCACTCCGGGGGACAGGGGTCGAACCGGGGTGAGACCCAGTACTTC. Amino acids: CASSHSGGQGSNRGETQYF.

This clone was observed a few times. This sequence joins TRBV18 and TRBJ2-1; 8 bases fit TRBD2. With V trimmed by 3 bases and J by 2 bases, 12 bases remained unmatched. Germline V lookup: CDR1 KGHSH, CDR2 LQKENI. This CDR3 is 18 amino acids long. CDR3 DNA: TGTGCCAGCTCACCGCCCGCCGGGGGGGCCAGCGCCTACAATGAGCAGTTCTTC. Protein sequence: CASSPPAGGASAYNEQFF.

This clone was seen only a few times. The CDR3 is CAWSAGWTNEKLFF. The CDR3 coding sequence is TGTGCCTGGAGTGCCGGGTGGACTAATGAAAAACTGTTTTTT. The rearrangement joins TRBV30 to TRBJ1-4; no firm D call. Trimming pared 1 base from V and 2 bases from J, leaving 8 bases between. This CDR3 contains 14 residues. The germline V gene has CDR1 GTSNPN and CDR2 SVGIG (reference sequence). The entire variable domain, with the rest obtained from reference TRBV30 and TRBJ1-4, is as follows: SQTIHQWPATLVQPVGSPLSLECTVEGTSNPNLYWYRQAAGRGLQLLFYSVGIGQISSEVPQNLSASRPQDRQFILSSKKLLLSDSGFYLCAWSAGWTNEKLFFGSGTQLSVL.

This chain joins TRBV6-5 and TRBJ2-1, with D possibly TRBD1 on 6 matching bases. Germline CDR1 MNHEY, CDR2 SVGAGI. This CDR3 region has 13 residues. The ends were cut back, 6 bases at V and 9 bases at J, with 15 bases in the middle. The chain's CDR3 is CASSETGRPEQFF. DNA for the CDR3: TGTGCCAGCAGCGAAACAGGGAGACCTGAGCAGTTCTTC.

This rearrangement joins TRBV4-1 to TRBJ1-6; TRBD1 matches at 8 bases. Germline CDR1 MGHRA, CDR2 YSYEKL. The CDR3 has 17 amino acids. J lost 9 bases, V lost 0 bases, and 10 bases had no gene match. The CDR3 sequence is CASSQDERTGGTSPLHF. CDR3 coding DNA: TGCGCCAGCAGCCAAGATGAGCGTACAGGGGGAACTTCACCCCTCCACTTT.

This clone was observed a few times. The chain couples TRBV4-1 to TRBJ2-2; weak D call: TRBD2 (6 bases). Germline loops: CDR1 MGHRA, CDR2 YSYEKL. The CDR3 loop spans 15 amino acids. V lost 3 bases to trimming and J lost 8 bases, with 16 bases between them. The CDR3: CASSHPTRLTGELFF. In DNA form, the CDR3 reads TGCGCCAGCAGCCACCCGACTAGATTGACTGGGGAGCTGTTTTTT.

The CDR3 nucleotides read TGTGCCTGGAGTGTACAGGCAGGCTATGGCTACACCTTC. It translates to CAWSVQAGYGYTF. The gene calls are TRBV30 and TRBJ1-2, with D possibly TRBD1 on 5 matching bases. CDR1 is GTSNPN and CDR2 is SVGIG in the germline V gene (reference sequence). The V gene lost 0 bases and the J gene lost 4 bases, with 9 bases spanning the gap. This CDR3 region has 13 residues. Looking up the rest from reference TRBV30 and TRBJ1-2 gives the full variable domain: SQTIHQWPATLVQPVGSPLSLECTVEGTSNPNLYWYRQAAGRGLQLLFYSVGIGQISSEVPQNLSASRPQDRQFILSSKKLLLSDSGFYLCAWSVQAGYGYTFGSGTRLTVV.

The chain uses TRBV29-1 and TRBJ1-2; 7 bases align to TRBD1. The CDR3 is made up of 15 amino acids. Germline CDR1 SQVTM, CDR2 ANQGSEA. The J segment lost 4 bases and the V segment lost 0 bases, leaving 8 bases of the junction unmatched. The CDR3 is CSVEDYPGQIYGYTF. Here the CDR3 DNA reads TGCAGCGTTGAAGATTACCCGGGACAGATCTATGGCTACACCTTC.

The chain is built from TRBV2 and TRBJ1-5; a weak D match, TRBD1 (5 bases). CDR3 length: 14 amino acids. Germline values: CDR1 SNHLY, CDR2 FYNNEI. V lost 8 bases and J lost 7, with 18 bases in between. CDR3 sequence reads: CASRPARAGQPQHF. Here the CDR3 DNA reads TGTGCCAGCCGACCGGCCAGGGCCGGGCAGCCCCAGCATTTT. Full variable domain (missing parts from reference TRBV2 and TRBJ1-5): EPEVTQTPSHQVTQMGQEVILRCVPISNHLYFYWYRQILGQKVEFLVSFYNNEISEKSEIFDDQFSVERPDGSNFTLKIRSTKLEDSAMYFCASRPARAGQPQHFGDGTRLSIL.

This clone was seen only a few times. The rearrangement joins TRBV15 to TRBJ1-4, with TRBD1 matching over 8 bases. Germline V gene lookup returns CDR1 LNHNV and CDR2 YYDKDF (reference sequence). V lost 1 base to trimming and J lost 10 bases; unmatched junction nucleotides: 5. This CDR3 comprises 14 residues. The CDR3 is CATSRGQGQGKLFF. CDR3 nucleotides: TGTGCCACCAGCAGAGGACAGGGGCAGGGAAAACTGTTTTTT.

This clone is a singleton in its sample. The chain joins TRBV7-9 to TRBJ1-2; TRBD1 is a possible D gene (5 bases). This CDR3 spans 13 amino acids. Germline CDR1 reads SEHNR; CDR2 reads FQNEAQ (reference sequence). Trimming stripped 11 bases from V and 4 bases from J, with 17 bases between. The chain's CDR3 is CAPGGVLSYGYTF. In DNA, the CDR3 is TGTGCCCCCGGAGGGGTCCTTAGCTATGGCTACACCTTC. Full variable domain (outside the CDR3, taken from reference TRBV7-9 and TRBJ1-2): DTGVSQNPRHKITKRGQNVTFRCDPISEHNRLYWYRQTLGQGPEFLTYFQNEAQLEKSRLLSDRFSAERPKGSFSTLEIQRTEQGDSAMYLCAPGGVLSYGYTFGSGTRLTVV.

The chain carries TRBV19 and TRBJ1-6, with a tentative D call TRBD1 (5 bases). Germline V gives CDR1 LNHDA, CDR2 SQIVND (reference sequence). With 3 bases removed from V and 9 bases from J, the gap between germline ends came to 15 bases. The length of the CDR3 is 15 residues. CDR3 nucleotide sequence: TGTGCCAGTAGTATTGGGGGACGGAAGTTTTCACCCCTCCACTTT. Amino acids: CASSIGGRKFSPLHF.

The table lists this clone with a few counts. The chain links TRBV7-2 to TRBJ2-7; tentatively, D is TRBD2 (5 bases). V dropped 7 bases and J dropped 2 bases, with 15 bases sitting between them. This CDR3 contains 14 residues. Germline V gene lookup returns CDR1 SGHTA and CDR2 FQGNSA. The CDR3 DNA is TGTGCCAGCACCGACTACCTGAGGACCTACGAGCAGTACTTC. Translation gives CASTDYLRTYEQYF.

The V gene is TRBV5-6, the J gene TRBJ2-6, with 8 bases fitting TRBD1. The CDR3 is 16 amino acids. V lost 4 bases, J lost 0 bases, and 3 bases stayed unmatched. Germline V lookup: CDR1 SGHDT, CDR2 YYEEEE. CDR3 amino acids: CASSGDRFSGANVLTF. The CDR3 DNA reads TGTGCCAGCAGCGGGGACAGGTTCTCTGGGGCCAACGTCCTGACTTTC. Based on the CDR3 plus reference TRBV5-6 and TRBJ2-6, the full variable domain is DAGVTQSPTHLIKTRGQQVTLRCSPKSGHDTVSWYQQALGQGPQFIFQYYEEEERQRGNFPDRFSGHQFPNYSSELNVNALLLGDSALYLCASSGDRFSGANVLTFGAGSRLTVL.

The J gene is TRBJ2-7, the V gene TRBV4-2; D may correspond to TRBD1 or TRBD2 (6 bases each). In germline, CDR1 is LGHNA, CDR2 YNFKEQ. The V end was cut by 3 bases, the J end by 3 bases, with 15 bases between. CDR3 size: 15 residues. The CDR3 loop reads CASSHPRGDFYEQYF. CDR3 bases: TGTGCCAGCAGCCACCCAAGGGGGGATTTCTACGAGCAGTACTTC.

The chain joins TRBV5-1 to TRBJ2-2; D gene uncertain. Trimming took off 2 bases at V and 2 bases at J, with 10 bases between the two ends. The CDR3 consists of 15 residues. CDR1 and CDR2 from the germline V gene are SGHRS and YFSETQ. CDR3 in amino acids: CASSFTRSNTGELFF. The CDR3 DNA follows: TGCGCCAGCAGCTTCACGCGAAGTAACACCGGGGAGCTGTTTTTT.